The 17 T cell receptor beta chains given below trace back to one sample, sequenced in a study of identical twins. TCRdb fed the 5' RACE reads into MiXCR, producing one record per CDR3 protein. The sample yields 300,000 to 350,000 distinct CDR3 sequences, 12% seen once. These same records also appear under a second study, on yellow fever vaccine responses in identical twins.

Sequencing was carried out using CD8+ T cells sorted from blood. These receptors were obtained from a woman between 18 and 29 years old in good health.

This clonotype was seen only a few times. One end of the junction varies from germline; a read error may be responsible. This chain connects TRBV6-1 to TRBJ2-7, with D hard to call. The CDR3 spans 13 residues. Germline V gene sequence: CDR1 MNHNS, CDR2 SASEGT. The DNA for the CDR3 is TGTGCCACCGAACCCCCCTCATCCTTCGAGCAGTACTTC. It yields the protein CATEPPSSFEQYF.

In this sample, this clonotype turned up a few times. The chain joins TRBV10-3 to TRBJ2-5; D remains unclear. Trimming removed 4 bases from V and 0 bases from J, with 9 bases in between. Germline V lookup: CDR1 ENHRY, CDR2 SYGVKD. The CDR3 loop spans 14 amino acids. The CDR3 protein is CAISVRTDQETQYF. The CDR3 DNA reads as TGTGCCATCAGTGTTAGGACCGACCAAGAGACCCAGTACTTC.

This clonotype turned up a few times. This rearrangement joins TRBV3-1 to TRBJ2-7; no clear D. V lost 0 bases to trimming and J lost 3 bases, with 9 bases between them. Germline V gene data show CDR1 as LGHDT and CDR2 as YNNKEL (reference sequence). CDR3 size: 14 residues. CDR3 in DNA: TGTGCCAGCAGCCAAGATGGGCTTCTCTACGAGCAGTACTTC. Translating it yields CASSQDGLLYEQYF.

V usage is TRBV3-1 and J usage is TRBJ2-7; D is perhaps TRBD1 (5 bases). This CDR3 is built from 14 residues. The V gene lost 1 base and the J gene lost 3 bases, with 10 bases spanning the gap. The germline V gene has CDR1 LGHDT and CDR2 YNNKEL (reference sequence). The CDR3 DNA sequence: TGTGCCAGCAGCCAAGGGCAGGGATACTACGAGCAGTACGTC. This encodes CASSQGQGYYEQYV.

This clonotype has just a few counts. CDR3 amino acids: CASSDRASNQPQHF. CDR3 nucleotide sequence: TGTGCCAGCAGCGACAGGGCGAGCAATCAGCCCCAGCATTTT. The rearrangement joins TRBV7-9 to TRBJ1-5; 7 bases are a match to TRBD1. CDR1 and CDR2 from the germline V gene are SEHNR and FQNEAQ (reference sequence). The CDR3 sequence is 14 residues long. J gave up 1 base and V 5 bases, and 2 bases lay outside the gene matches.

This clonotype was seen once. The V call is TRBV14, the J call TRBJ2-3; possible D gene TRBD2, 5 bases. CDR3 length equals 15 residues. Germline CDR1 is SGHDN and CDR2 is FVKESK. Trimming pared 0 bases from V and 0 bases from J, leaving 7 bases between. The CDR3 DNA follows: TGTGCCAGCAGCCAAGACAGGACTAGCACAGATACGCAGTATTTT. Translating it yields CASSQDRTSTDTQYF.

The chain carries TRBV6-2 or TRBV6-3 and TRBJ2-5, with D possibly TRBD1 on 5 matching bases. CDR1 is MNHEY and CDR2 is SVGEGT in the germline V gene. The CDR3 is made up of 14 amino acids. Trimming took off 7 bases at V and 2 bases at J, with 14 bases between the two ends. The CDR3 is CASNGAPAQETQYF. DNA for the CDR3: TGTGCCAGCAATGGGGCCCCCGCGCAAGAGACCCAGTACTTC.

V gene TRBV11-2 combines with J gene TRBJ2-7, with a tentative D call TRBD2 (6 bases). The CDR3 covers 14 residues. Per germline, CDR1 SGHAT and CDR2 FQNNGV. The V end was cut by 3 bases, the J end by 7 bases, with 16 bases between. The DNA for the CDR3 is TGTGCCAGCAGCTTTGGGGGGAAATCGCGGGAGCAGTACTTC. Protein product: CASSFGGKSREQYF.

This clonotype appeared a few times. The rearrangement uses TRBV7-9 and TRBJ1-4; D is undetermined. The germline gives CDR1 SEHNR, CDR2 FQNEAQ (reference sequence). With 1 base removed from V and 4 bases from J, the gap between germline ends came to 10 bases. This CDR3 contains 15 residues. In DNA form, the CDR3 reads TGTGCCAGCAGCTTAGTTGTGGGTGTTAATGAAAAACTGTTTTTT. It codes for CASSLVVGVNEKLFF.

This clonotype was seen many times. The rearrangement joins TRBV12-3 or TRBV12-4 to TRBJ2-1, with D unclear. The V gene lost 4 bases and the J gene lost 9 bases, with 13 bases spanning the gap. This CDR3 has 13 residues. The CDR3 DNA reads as TGTGCCAGCAGTTACCCTTCGGCTAGTGAGCAGTTCTTC. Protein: CASSYPSASEQFF.

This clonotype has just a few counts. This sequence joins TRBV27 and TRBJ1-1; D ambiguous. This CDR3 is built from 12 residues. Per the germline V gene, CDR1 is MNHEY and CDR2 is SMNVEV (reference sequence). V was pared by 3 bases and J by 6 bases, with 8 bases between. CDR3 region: CASSFRGAEAFF. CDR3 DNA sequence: TGTGCCAGCAGTTTCCGTGGCGCTGAAGCTTTCTTT.

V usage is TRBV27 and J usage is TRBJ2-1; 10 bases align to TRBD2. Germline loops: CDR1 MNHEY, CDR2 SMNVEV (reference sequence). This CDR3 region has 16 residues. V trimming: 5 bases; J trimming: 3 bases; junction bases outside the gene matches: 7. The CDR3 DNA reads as TGTGCCAGCAGTCCCCGGGGACTAGCGATCTACAATGAGCAGTTCTTC. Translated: CASSPRGLAIYNEQFF.

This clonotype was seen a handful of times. The CDR3 coding sequence is TGTGCCAGCAGCTTAGGACAGACCGACGAGCAGTACTTC. Its translation: CASSLGQTDEQYF. This sequence joins TRBV13 and TRBJ2-7; D ambiguous. With 0 bases removed from V and 5 bases from J, the gap between germline ends came to 8 bases. The germline CDR1 and CDR2 sequences are PRHDT and FYEKMQ (reference sequence). CDR3 length equals 13 residues.

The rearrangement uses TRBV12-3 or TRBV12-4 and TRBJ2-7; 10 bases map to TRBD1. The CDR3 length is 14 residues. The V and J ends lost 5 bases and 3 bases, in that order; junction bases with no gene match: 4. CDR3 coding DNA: TGTGCCAGCAGTCGGACAGGGGGTCACTACGAGCAGTACTTC. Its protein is CASSRTGGHYEQYF.

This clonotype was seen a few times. CDR3 region: CASSSFGRYQETQYF. Here the CDR3 DNA reads TGCGCCAGCAGCTCCTTCGGCAGGTACCAAGAGACCCAGTACTTC. This sequence joins TRBV5-1 and TRBJ2-5, with D uncertain. The CDR3 loop spans 15 amino acids. V shed 3 bases and J shed 0 bases, with 12 bases lying between them. The germline V gene has CDR1 SGHRS and CDR2 YFSETQ.

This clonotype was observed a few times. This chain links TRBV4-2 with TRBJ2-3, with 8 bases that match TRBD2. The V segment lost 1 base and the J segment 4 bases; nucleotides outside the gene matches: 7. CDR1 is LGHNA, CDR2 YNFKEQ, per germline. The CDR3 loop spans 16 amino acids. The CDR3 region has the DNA TGTGCCAGCAGCCAAGTTTTAGCGGGACCCGCAGATACGCAGTATTTT. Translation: CASSQVLAGPADTQYF.

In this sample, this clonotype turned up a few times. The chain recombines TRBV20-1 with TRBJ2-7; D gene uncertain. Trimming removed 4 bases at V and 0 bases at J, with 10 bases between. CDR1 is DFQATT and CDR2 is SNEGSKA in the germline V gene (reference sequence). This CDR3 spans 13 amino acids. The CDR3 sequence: CSANDRSSYEQYF. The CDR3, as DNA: TGCAGTGCTAACGACCGAAGCTCCTACGAGCAGTACTTC.